In this sample, the clone carrying this T cell receptor (beta chain) turned up once. Residents of about 25 US areas, aged about 18 to 95 years, made up the participants. Membership in each cohort depended on participant-reported clinical history. Recovered status in Cohort 3 required two negative PCRs, clearance, or symptom resolution. This specimen comes from a study of blood T cell repertoires in COVID-19. Across the whole study: Samples representing acute and convalescent COVID-19 were sourced from the United States, Italy and Spain.

CDR3 length: 16 amino acids. CDR1 and CDR2 (germline): SGHRS, YFSETQ. The trim removed 2 bases at V and 0 bases at J, leaving 3 bases unmatched. Profiling relied on immunoSEQ multiplex PCR, and the TCRdb table lists in-frame clones only, not all of them. Of roughly 250,000 clones in the sample, about 87% were seen once. The sequenced sample was PBMCs or T cells enriched from blood (not recorded which). This sequence was found in a woman in her forties or fifties who had recovered from COVID-19. The gene calls are TRBV5-1 and TRBJ2-1; 9 bases fit TRBD2. The CDR3 DNA follows: TGCGCCAGCAGCTTATCTAGCGGGGCCTCCTACAATGAGCAGTTCTTC. Its translation: CASSLSSGASYNEQFF. The complete variable domain, with remaining parts taken from reference TRBV5-1 and TRBJ2-1, reads KAGVTQTPRYLIKTRGQQVTLSCSPISGHRSVSWYQQTPGQGLQFLFEYFSETQRNKGNFPGRFSGRQFSNSRSEMNVSTLELGDSALYLCASSLSSGASYNEQFFGPGTRLTVL.